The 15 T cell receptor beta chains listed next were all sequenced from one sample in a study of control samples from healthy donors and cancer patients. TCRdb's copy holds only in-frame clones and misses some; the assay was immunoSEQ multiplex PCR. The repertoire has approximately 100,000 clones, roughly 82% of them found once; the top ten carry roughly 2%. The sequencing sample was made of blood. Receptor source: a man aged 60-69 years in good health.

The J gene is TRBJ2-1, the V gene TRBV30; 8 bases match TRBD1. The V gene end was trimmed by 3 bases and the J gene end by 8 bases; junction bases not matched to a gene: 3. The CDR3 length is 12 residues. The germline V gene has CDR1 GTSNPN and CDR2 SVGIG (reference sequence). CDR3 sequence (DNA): TGTGCCTGGAGCAGGGGGCGGGATGAGCAGTTCTTC. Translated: CAWSRGRDEQFF.

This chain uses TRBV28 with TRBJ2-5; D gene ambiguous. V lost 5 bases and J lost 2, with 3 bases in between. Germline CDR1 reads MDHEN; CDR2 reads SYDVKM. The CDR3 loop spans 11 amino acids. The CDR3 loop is CASSEQETQYF. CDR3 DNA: TGTGCCAGCAGTGAACAAGAGACCCAGTACTTC.

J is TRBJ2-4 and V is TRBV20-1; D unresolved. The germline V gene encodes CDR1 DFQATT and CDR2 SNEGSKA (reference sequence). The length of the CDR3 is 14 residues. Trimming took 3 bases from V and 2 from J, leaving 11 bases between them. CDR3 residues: CSASGQLTKNIQYF. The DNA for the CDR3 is TGCAGTGCTAGTGGTCAGTTAACCAAAAACATTCAGTACTTC.

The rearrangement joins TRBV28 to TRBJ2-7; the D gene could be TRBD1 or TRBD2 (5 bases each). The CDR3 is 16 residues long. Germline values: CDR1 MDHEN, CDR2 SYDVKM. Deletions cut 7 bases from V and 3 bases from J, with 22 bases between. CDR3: CASTESGATSVYEQYF. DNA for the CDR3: TGTGCCAGCACCGAATCCGGGGCTACCTCTGTCTACGAGCAGTACTTC.

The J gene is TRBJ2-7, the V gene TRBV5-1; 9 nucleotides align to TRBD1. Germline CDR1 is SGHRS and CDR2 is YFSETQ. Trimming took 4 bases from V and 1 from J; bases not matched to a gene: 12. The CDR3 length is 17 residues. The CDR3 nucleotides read TGCGCCAGCAGCCGACAACCGACAGGGGGGGGATCCTACGAGCAGTACTTC. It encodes CASSRQPTGGGSYEQYF.

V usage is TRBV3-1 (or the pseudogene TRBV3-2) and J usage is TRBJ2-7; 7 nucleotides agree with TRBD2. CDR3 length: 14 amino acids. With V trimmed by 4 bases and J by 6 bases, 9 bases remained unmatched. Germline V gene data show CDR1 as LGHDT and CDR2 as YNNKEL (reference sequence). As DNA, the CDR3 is TGTGCCAGCAGCCGGGGGGGAGGGAACTCCGAGCAGTACTTC. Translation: CASSRGGGNSEQYF.

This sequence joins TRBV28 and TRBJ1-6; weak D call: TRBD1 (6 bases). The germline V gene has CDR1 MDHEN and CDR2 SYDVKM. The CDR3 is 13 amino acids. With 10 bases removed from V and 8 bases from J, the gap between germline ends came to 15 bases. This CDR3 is CANQQGAYSPLHF. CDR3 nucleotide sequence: TGTGCCAACCAACAGGGCGCGTATTCACCCCTCCACTTT.

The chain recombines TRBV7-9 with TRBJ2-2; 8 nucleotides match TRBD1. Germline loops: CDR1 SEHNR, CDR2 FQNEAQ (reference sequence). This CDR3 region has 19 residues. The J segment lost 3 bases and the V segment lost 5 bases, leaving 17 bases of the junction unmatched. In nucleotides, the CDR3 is TGTGCCAGCAGCCAATTGGGACAGGTCACACACACCTACACCGGGGAGCTGTTTTTT. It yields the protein CASSQLGQVTHTYTGELFF.

The CDR3 DNA reads TGTGCCAGCAGGACTATCCGGGACAGGGCGATGGAAGCTTTCTTT. Translated: CASRTIRDRAMEAFF. The chain combines TRBV11-2 with TRBJ1-1; 9 bases line up with TRBD1. Germline CDR1 SGHAT, CDR2 FQNNGV. There are 15 residues in the CDR3. J was trimmed by 8 bases and V by 6 bases; bases with no gene match: 13.

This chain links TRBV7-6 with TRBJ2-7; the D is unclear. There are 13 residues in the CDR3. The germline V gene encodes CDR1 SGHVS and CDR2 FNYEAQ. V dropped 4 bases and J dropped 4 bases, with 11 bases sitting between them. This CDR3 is CASSYGSTYEQYF. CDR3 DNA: TGTGCCAGCAGCTACGGGTCAACATACGAGCAGTACTTC.

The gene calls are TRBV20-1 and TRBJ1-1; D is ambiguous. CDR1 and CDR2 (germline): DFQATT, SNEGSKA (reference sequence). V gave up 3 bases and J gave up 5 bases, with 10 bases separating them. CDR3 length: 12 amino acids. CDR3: CSASFGGTEAFF. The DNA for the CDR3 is TGCAGTGCTAGTTTTGGCGGTACTGAAGCTTTCTTT.

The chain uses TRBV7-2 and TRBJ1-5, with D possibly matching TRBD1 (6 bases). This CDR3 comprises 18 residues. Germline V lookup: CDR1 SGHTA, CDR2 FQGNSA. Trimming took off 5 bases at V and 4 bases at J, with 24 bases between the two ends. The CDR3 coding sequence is TGTGCCAGCAGCCCCCGCTCCGGACAGCTAACCGCTAATCAGCCCCAGCATTTT. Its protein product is CASSPRSGQLTANQPQHF.

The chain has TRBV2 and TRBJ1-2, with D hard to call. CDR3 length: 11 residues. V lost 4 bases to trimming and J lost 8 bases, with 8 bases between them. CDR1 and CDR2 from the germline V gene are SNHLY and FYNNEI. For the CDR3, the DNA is TGTGCCAGCAGTGGACCTGGGGGCTACACCTTC. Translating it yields CASSGPGGYTF.

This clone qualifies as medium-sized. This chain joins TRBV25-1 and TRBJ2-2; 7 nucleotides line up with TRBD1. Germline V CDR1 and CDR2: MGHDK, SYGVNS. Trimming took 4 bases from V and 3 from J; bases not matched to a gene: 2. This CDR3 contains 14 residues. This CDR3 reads CASSGTGDTGELFF. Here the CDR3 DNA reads TGTGCCAGCAGTGGAACAGGGGACACCGGGGAGCTGTTTTTT.

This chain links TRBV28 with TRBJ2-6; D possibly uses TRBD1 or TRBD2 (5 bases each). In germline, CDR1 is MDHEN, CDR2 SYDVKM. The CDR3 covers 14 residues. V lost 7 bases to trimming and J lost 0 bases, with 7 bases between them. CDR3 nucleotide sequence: TGTGCCAGCACAGGGACCTCTGGGGCCAACGTCCTGACTTTC. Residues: CASTGTSGANVLTF.